The 18 T cell receptor beta chains given below trace back to one sample, sequenced in a study of monozygotic twins with inflammatory bowel disease. Reanalyzing the 5' RACE reads, TCRdb keeps one entry per CDR3 protein, without DNA. The sample has some 330,000 distinct CDR3 sequences, and its top ten clones hold over 5.5%. The sample comprised blood. These receptors all come from a human donor with ulcerative colitis or Crohn's disease, or a healthy co-twin of an affected twin (not recorded which).

The chain combines TRBV6-1 with TRBJ2-7. Germline V gene lookup returns CDR1 MNHNS and CDR2 SASEGT. The CDR3 has 15 amino acids. The CDR3 reads CASSPTRMSTYEQYF.

The chain links TRBV20-1 to TRBJ2-1; without DNA, the TCRdb call of TRBD2 cannot be checked. This CDR3 comprises 12 residues. The germline V gene encodes CDR1 DFQATT and CDR2 SNEGSKA (reference sequence). The chain's CDR3 is CSAIPLYNEQFF.

The chain links TRBV2 to TRBJ1-5; TCRdb proposes TRBD1, but this gene call is untestable without DNA. CDR1 and CDR2 from the germline V gene are SNHLY and FYNNEI. This CDR3 spans 14 amino acids. CDR3 residues: CASMRQGGNQPQHF.

The chain recombines TRBV20-1 with TRBJ2-2; TCRdb gives TRBD2 as the D gene, but with no DNA this cannot be confirmed. Germline V gene data show CDR1 as DFQATT and CDR2 as SNEGSKA (reference sequence). This CDR3 has 14 amino acids. The CDR3 here is CSASGTWNTGELFF.

The CDR3 region is CSASFAGVKSEQFF. The genes are TRBV20-1 and TRBJ2-1; TCRdb proposes TRBD2, but this gene call is untestable without DNA. The CDR3 is made up of 14 amino acids. CDR1 and CDR2 (germline): DFQATT, SNEGSKA (reference sequence).

V and J are TRBV24-1 and TRBJ2-7; lacking DNA, the TRBD2 call made by TCRdb goes unchecked. CDR3 length equals 15 residues. Looked up from germline, CDR1 is KGHDR and CDR2 is SFDVKD. CDR3 sequence: CATSTAGELTYEQYF.

The V gene is TRBV12-3 or TRBV12-4, the J gene TRBJ2-3; TCRdb proposes TRBD2, but this gene call is untestable without DNA. The CDR3 totals 12 residues. The CDR3 is CASSLDYLNQYF.

V gene TRBV5-1 combines with J gene TRBJ2-7; TCRdb's D gene call, TRBD1, goes unchecked for lack of DNA. The CDR3 is made up of 15 amino acids. The germline V gene has CDR1 SGHRS and CDR2 YFSETQ. The CDR3 loop is CASSLLGQTYYEQYF. The complete variable domain, with remaining parts taken from reference TRBV5-1 and TRBJ2-7, reads KAGVTQTPRYLIKTRGQQVTLSCSPISGHRSVSWYQQTPGQGLQFLFEYFSETQRNKGNFPGRFSGRQFSNSRSEMNVSTLELGDSALYLCASSLLGQTYYEQYFGPGTRLTVT.

The gene calls are TRBV5-1 and TRBJ2-2; TCRdb proposes TRBD1, but this gene call is untestable without DNA. CDR1 SGHRS and CDR2 YFSETQ come from the germline V gene. CDR3 length: 14 residues. CDR3 region: CASSSDRAGGELFF.

The genes are TRBV7-9 and TRBJ1-4; as DNA is missing, the TRBD1 call by TCRdb cannot be tested. This CDR3 comprises 14 residues. Germline V CDR1 and CDR2: SEHNR, FQNEAQ (reference sequence). The CDR3 spells CASIHDPGGEKLFF.

V is TRBV5-1 and J is TRBJ1-1. Germline V gene sequence: CDR1 SGHRS, CDR2 YFSETQ. This CDR3 is built from 13 residues. CDR3 loop: CASSLPENTEAFF.

The CDR3: CASSLSSTGSTDTQYF. The chain combines TRBV27 with TRBJ2-3; TCRdb's D call of TRBD1 is untestable without DNA. The CDR3 is 16 residues long. Germline values: CDR1 MNHEY, CDR2 SMNVEV (reference sequence).

The CDR3 sequence is CASSLPGAEAFF. The chain uses TRBV28 and TRBJ1-1; with no DNA, the TCRdb D assignment of TRBD1 cannot be verified. The CDR3 length is 12 residues. Germline CDR1 reads MDHEN; CDR2 reads SYDVKM.

The chain has TRBV7-9 and TRBJ2-7; TCRdb proposes TRBD1, but this gene call is untestable without DNA. Per the germline V gene, CDR1 is SEHNR and CDR2 is FQNEAQ (reference sequence). The CDR3 loop spans 14 amino acids. CDR3 sequence reads: CASSLVTDSYEQYF.

V and J are TRBV5-1 and TRBJ1-1; lacking DNA, the TRBD1 call made by TCRdb goes unchecked. The CDR3 contains 18 residues. Looked up from germline, CDR1 is SGHRS and CDR2 is YFSETQ. This CDR3 reads CASSLGTGTAAMNTEAFF. The whole variable domain, remainder taken from reference TRBV5-1 and TRBJ1-1, is KAGVTQTPRYLIKTRGQQVTLSCSPISGHRSVSWYQQTPGQGLQFLFEYFSETQRNKGNFPGRFSGRQFSNSRSEMNVSTLELGDSALYLCASSLGTGTAAMNTEAFFGQGTRLTVV.

V and J are TRBV20-1 and TRBJ2-7; TCRdb returns TRBD2, unconfirmable since there is no DNA. The CDR3 has 13 amino acids. Per the germline V gene, CDR1 is DFQATT and CDR2 is SNEGSKA (reference sequence). The CDR3 region is CSARVAGVQEQYF.

The J gene is TRBJ2-2, the V gene TRBV18; TCRdb names TRBD2, which stays unverified in the absence of DNA. Germline assignment: CDR1 KGHSH and CDR2 LQKENI. The CDR3 loop spans 16 amino acids. The CDR3 sequence: CASSPPSGGPTGELFF. Looking up the rest from reference TRBV18 and TRBJ2-2 gives the full variable domain: NAGVMQNPRHLVRRRGQEARLRCSPMKGHSHVYWYRQLPEEGLKFMVYLQKENIIDESGMPKERFSAEFPKEGPSILRIQQVVRGDSAAYFCASSPPSGGPTGELFFGEGSRLTVL.

The V gene is TRBV7-8, the J gene TRBJ2-3; no DNA is available, so the TRBD1 call from TCRdb remains unchecked. This CDR3 region has 15 residues. In germline, CDR1 is SGHVS, CDR2 FQNEAQ. The CDR3 sequence: CASSLGQEATDTQYF.